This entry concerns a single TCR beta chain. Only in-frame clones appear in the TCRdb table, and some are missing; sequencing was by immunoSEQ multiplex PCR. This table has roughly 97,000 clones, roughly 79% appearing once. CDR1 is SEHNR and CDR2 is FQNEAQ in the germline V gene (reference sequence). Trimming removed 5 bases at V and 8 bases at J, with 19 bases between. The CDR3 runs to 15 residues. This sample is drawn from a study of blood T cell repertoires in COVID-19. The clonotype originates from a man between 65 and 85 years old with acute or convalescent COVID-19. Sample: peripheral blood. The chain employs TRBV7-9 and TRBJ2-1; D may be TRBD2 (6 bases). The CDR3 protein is CASSLSGTVADEQFF. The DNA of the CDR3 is TGTGCCAGCAGCCTTAGCGGAACGGTCGCGGATGAGCAGTTCTTC. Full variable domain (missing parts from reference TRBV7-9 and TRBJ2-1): DTGVSQNPRHKITKRGQNVTFRCDPISEHNRLYWYRQTLGQGPEFLTYFQNEAQLEKSRLLSDRFSAERPKGSFSTLEIQRTEQGDSAMYLCASSLSGTVADEQFFGPGTRLTVL.